The 10 T cell receptor beta chains listed next were all sequenced from one sample in a study of blood T cell repertoires in COVID-19. Repertoires were generated with immunoSEQ multiplex PCR, while TCRdb's copy carries only in-frame clones and drops some. Of approximately 20,000 clones in the sample, roughly 85% were seen once. Material for sequencing was peripheral blood. These receptors originate from an elderly man with acute or convalescent COVID-19.

V is TRBV3-1 (or the pseudogene TRBV3-2) and J is TRBJ1-2; 8 bases agree with TRBD1. The germline V gene encodes CDR1 LGHDT and CDR2 YNNKEL (reference sequence). V was pared by 4 bases and J by 5 bases, with 9 bases of the junction left unmatched. The CDR3 has 15 residues. The chain's CDR3 is CASSRRGQVEYGYTF. The CDR3 DNA reads as TGTGCCAGCAGCCGAAGGGGACAGGTCGAATATGGCTACACCTTC.

This clone was picked up one time. This chain joins TRBV19 and TRBJ2-1; 13 bases fit TRBD2. With 5 bases clipped from V and 8 bases from J, the junction kept 12 bases outside the gene matches. The CDR3 sequence is 17 residues long. Germline V CDR1 and CDR2: LNHDA, SQIVND (reference sequence). This CDR3 is CASSVTSGGAIGDEQFF. Written as DNA, the CDR3 is TGTGCCAGTAGTGTAACTAGCGGGGGGGCCATTGGGGATGAGCAGTTCTTC.

This clone was seen more than once but under ten times. The chain links TRBV27 to TRBJ2-7, with TRBD2 as a possible D gene (6 bases). Trimming removed 3 bases at V and 2 bases at J, with 17 bases between. The V gene's germline CDR1 is MNHEY and CDR2 SMNVEV (reference sequence). The CDR3 contains 16 residues. DNA for the CDR3: TGTGCCAGCAGTTTTTTGTACGGGCGGGGAACCTACGAGCAGTACTTC. Protein sequence: CASSFLYGRGTYEQYF.

V is TRBV6-6 and J is TRBJ1-5, with D tentatively TRBD1 (6 bases). V was shortened by 6 bases and J by 2 bases, with 17 bases between the two germline ends. Germline CDR1 reads MNHNY; CDR2 reads SVGAGI (reference sequence). This CDR3 is built from 16 residues. CDR3: CASSPPQGNGNQPQHF. The CDR3, as DNA: TGTGCCAGCAGCCCACCTCAGGGGAACGGCAATCAGCCCCAGCATTTT.

This sequence joins TRBV5-1 and TRBJ2-7; 9 bases are a match to TRBD2. Losses at the gene ends were 0 bases for V and 2 bases for J; bases not matched to a gene: 3. This CDR3 spans 15 amino acids. In germline, CDR1 is SGHRS, CDR2 YFSETQ. Written as DNA, the CDR3 is TGCGCCAGCAGCTTGGGGCTAGCGGGGACCTACGAGCAGTACTTC. The encoded protein is CASSLGLAGTYEQYF.

This chain connects TRBV15 to TRBJ1-5; D uncertain. Germline CDR1 reads LNHNV; CDR2 reads YYDKDF (reference sequence). Deletions cut 4 bases from V and 4 bases from J, with 8 bases between. CDR3 length equals 13 residues. CDR3 residues: CATSTKENQPQHF. The DNA for the CDR3 is TGTGCCACCAGCACTAAAGAAAATCAGCCCCAGCATTTT.

CDR3 bases: TGTGCCAGCAGCCTAAGGACAGGGAGCTATGGCTACACCTTC. Translation: CASSLRTGSYGYTF. The chain uses TRBV6-6 and TRBJ1-2; 8 positions match TRBD1. V was clipped by 6 bases and J by 4 bases; unmatched bases: 7. Germline V gene sequence: CDR1 MNHNY, CDR2 SVGAGI (reference sequence). This CDR3 is built from 14 residues.

The rearrangement uses TRBV5-6 and TRBJ2-7; TRBD2 matches 9 bases. Trimming at V came to 4 bases and at J to 3 bases, leaving 14 bases not matched to a gene. CDR1 and CDR2 (germline): SGHDT, YYEEEE. CDR3 size: 17 residues. This CDR3 reads CASSPSPRLSGGYEQYF. CDR3 DNA: TGTGCCAGCAGCCCCTCCCCCAGACTTAGCGGGGGCTACGAGCAGTACTTC.

The rearrangement joins TRBV11-3 to TRBJ2-7; 9 bases are a match to TRBD1. The CDR3 loop spans 13 amino acids. The V segment lost 5 bases and the J segment 6 bases; nucleotides outside the gene matches: 5. Germline V gene data show CDR1 as SGHNT and CDR2 as YENEEA. CDR3 DNA: TGTGCCAGCAGCAAGGACAGGGGTGGCGAGCAGTACTTC. This codes for CASSKDRGGEQYF.

The gene calls are TRBV29-1 and TRBJ1-2, with D possibly matching TRBD1 (5 bases). The CDR3 loop spans 12 amino acids. Looked up from germline, CDR1 is SQVTM and CDR2 is ANQGSEA. V was clipped by 3 bases and J by 7 bases, with 12 bases between them. As DNA, the CDR3 is TGCAGCGTTGATGTCTCGCAGGGTGGCTACACCTTC. This translates into CSVDVSQGGYTF.